The T cell receptor beta chain under discussion was sequenced for a study of shared clonotypes between healthy human individuals. Libraries were prepared by immunoSEQ multiplex PCR; TCRdb keeps only in-frame clonotypes and omits some of them. The data show almost 700,000 clones, roughly nine tenths seen once. Terminally differentiated effector memory CD45RA+ cells were excluded by CCR7 positive selection of CD45RO-negative cells. The sample taken for sequencing was naive CD8+ T cells sorted from blood. The sequence came from a young man in good health.

DNA for the CDR3: TGCGCCAGCAGCCAAGATATGGCCACTAGCACAGATACGCAGTATTTT. This gives the protein CASSQDMATSTDTQYF. The rearrangement links TRBV4-3 to TRBJ2-3; D is uncertain. Per the germline V gene, CDR1 is LGHNA and CDR2 is YSLEER. The V and J ends lost 0 bases and 0 bases respectively, with 10 bases between them. There are 16 residues in the CDR3.